Following are 9 T cell receptor beta chains from one sample sequenced in a study of beta chain features in type 1 diabetes. The whole isolated RNA underwent reverse transcription, so sequencing captured expressed TCRB transcripts. The protocol was immunoSEQ multiplex PCR, while the TCRdb copy is restricted to in-frame clones and leaves out a portion. Of 680,000 or so clones in the sample, 13% are singletons; the top ten hold around 0.022%. No antigen is known for these receptors. Notes on the study in general: Type 1 diabetes patients had moderately but significantly shorter TCRB CDR3s in all four CD4+ subsets.

Sequenced sample: naive CD4+ T cells from blood. These TCRs come from a man in his late teens or twenties with type 1 diabetes.

For this clone: Distinct nucleotide sequences in the sample also encode this CDR3. CDR3 in amino acids: CAWTGYTGELFF. CDR3 coding DNA: TGTGCCTGGACGGGTTACACCGGGGAGCTGTTTTTT. The chain joins TRBV30 to TRBJ2-2, with D uncertain. The CDR3 extends over 12 amino acids. Trimming took off 4 bases at V and 3 bases at J, with 6 bases between the two ends. Germline values: CDR1 GTSNPN, CDR2 SVGIG (reference sequence).

This clone was seen only a few times. The V call is TRBV28, the J call TRBJ2-7, with D hard to call. Germline V lookup: CDR1 MDHEN, CDR2 SYDVKM. Trimming took off 3 bases at V and 0 bases at J, with 6 bases between the two ends. This CDR3 region has 13 residues. As DNA, the CDR3 is TGTGCCAGCAGTTTGGCAGACTCCTACGAGCAGTACTTC. Its translation: CASSLADSYEQYF.

In this sample, this clone turned up a few times. V usage is TRBV5-6 and J usage is TRBJ2-1, with TRBD1 as a possible D gene (6 bases). From germline, CDR1 is SGHDT and CDR2 YYEEEE. The CDR3 sequence is 13 residues long. Between the trimmed V and J ends, which lost 4 bases and 8 bases, there was a span of 13 bases. The CDR3 spells CASSPGHGDEQFF. The CDR3 nucleotides read TGTGCCAGCAGCCCGGGACATGGCGATGAGCAGTTCTTC.

The chain is built from TRBV19 and TRBJ1-1; perhaps TRBD1 as D (6 bases). The CDR3 runs 14 residues. Germline loops: CDR1 LNHDA, CDR2 SQIVND (reference sequence). Trimming removed 6 bases at V and 1 base at J, with 12 bases between. The CDR3 nucleotides are TGTGCCAGTAGGACACAGGGCAGGAACACTGAAGCTTTCTTT. This codes for CASRTQGRNTEAFF.

This chain uses TRBV4-1 with TRBJ2-3; D call uncertain. V was trimmed by 1 base and J by 3 bases, leaving 8 bases between them. CDR3 size: 14 residues. Germline V gene sequence: CDR1 MGHRA, CDR2 YSYEKL. CDR3 bases: TGCGCCAGCAGCCAAGGGATACTGACAGATACGCAGTATTTT. Translation: CASSQGILTDTQYF.

Only a few counts were recorded for this clone. CDR3 bases: TGTGCCAGCCGTCCCGGGGGACCGCTCCACTTT. The encoded protein is CASRPGGPLHF. V gene TRBV6-1 combines with J gene TRBJ1-6; a weak D match, TRBD1 (5 bases). Germline V gives CDR1 MNHNS, CDR2 SASEGT. V lost 8 bases and J 16 bases, leaving 15 bases between the germline ends. The CDR3 runs to 11 residues.

The chain combines TRBV5-5 with TRBJ1-2; D not resolved. Deletions cut 0 bases from V and 8 bases from J, with 8 bases between. Germline values: CDR1 SGHKS, CDR2 YYEKEE (reference sequence). The CDR3 sequence is 12 residues long. The CDR3 loop reads CASSLVGWGYTF. The CDR3 DNA is TGTGCCAGCAGCTTGGTAGGCTGGGGCTACACCTTC. The variable domain in full, with the rest retrieved from reference TRBV5-5 and TRBJ1-2, is DAGVTQSPTHLIKTRGQQVTLRCSPISGHKSVSWYQQVLGQGPQFIFQYYEKEERGRGNFPDRFSARQFPNYSSELNVNALLLGDSALYLCASSLVGWGYTFGSGTRLTVV.

This clone was seen a handful of times. The CDR3: CASSLEDPRSGYGYTF. The CDR3 DNA is TGTGCCAGCAGCTTAGAGGACCCTCGATCCGGCTATGGCTACACCTTC. The chain employs TRBV7-8 and TRBJ1-2; D is unclear. Trimming left V 1 base short and J 4 bases short, with 16 bases between. The CDR3 runs to 16 residues. Germline values: CDR1 SGHVS, CDR2 FQNEAQ.

This clone occurred a few times. The chain joins TRBV10-2 to TRBJ2-3, with TRBD1 matching 8 bases. V was pared by 2 bases and J by 4 bases, with 2 bases of the junction left unmatched. This CDR3 is built from 14 residues. Per the germline V gene, CDR1 is WSHSY and CDR2 is SAAADI. CDR3 sequence reads: CASSEQGAADTQYF. The CDR3 DNA is TGCGCCAGCAGTGAGCAGGGGGCGGCAGATACGCAGTATTTT.